This T cell receptor (beta chain) was identified during a study of cytomegalovirus exposure and HLA in healthy donors (dated by TCRdb to about 2017). Regarding the research as a whole: According to an earlier analysis of several hundred of the donors, about 179 million T cells yielded 100 million or so unique TCR beta sequences and about 280 Gb of sequence data. To decide whether each TCR beta V gene segment behaved as functional or pseudogenic, an earlier analysis of over 500 of the donors relied on high-throughput TCR beta sequencing. Alongside the repertoire data, information on donor age, sex, ethnicity and CMV serostatus was compiled. High-throughput TCR immunosequencing, statistical association of individual TCRs with disease status, and machine learning were combined to predict cytomegalovirus infection status. The study profiled the T cell repertoires of hundreds of subjects by immunosequencing and related them to cytomegalovirus serostatus. Every discovery cohort repertoire had been produced on one sequencing platform. A later analysis re-examined previously published TCR beta repertoires from more than 550 donors and added high-resolution HLA genotyping to investigate patterns of TCR occurrence. Genome-wide SNP genotypes for about three fifths of the roughly 670 donors were used in a later genetic analysis, which treated that subset as a discovery cohort. The later analysis used no new phenotypic data to find candidate immune exposures, relying instead on TCR beta sequences and their occurrence across donors. Across 300 to 500 genotyped donors of the cohort, an average of about 240,000 unique TCR beta nucleotide sequences per donor were sequenced, and around 19% of those sequences were non-productive. The aim of the study was to test whether cataloging public T cell receptors could identify signatures of past pathogen exposure. HLA typing included class I and class II loci at four-digit resolution. Because of strong linkage in the cohort, 4 to 6 DR-DQ haplotypes were treated as single units for association and clustering. The number of donors typed differed by locus, with roughly 620-640 for A, B, C, DRB1 and DQB1, 522 for DQA1, 600 to 610 for DPA1, and some 450 for DPB1. An early release covering 500 to 750 HLA-typed donors comprised about 310 gigabases of sequencing data and approximately 85 million unique TCR sequences. Besides the first cohort of approximately 710 subjects, a separate validation cohort made up of 120 or so different subjects was used. Among the roughly 430 genotyped donors, roughly 80% belonged to the genetic ancestry cluster associated with self-reported Caucasian donors.

The cohort was made up of 500 to 800 healthy bone marrow donors. All cohort members were sampled while nominally healthy, although unrecorded immune exposures were likely present. The donor was CMV seronegative and belonged to the group of over 350 seronegative cohort members. A peripheral blood sample was collected from each donor, and TCR beta sequencing was performed on peripheral blood mononuclear cells. The Qiagen DNeasy Blood Extraction Kit was used to extract genomic DNA from the blood cell samples. From the germline V gene, CDR1 is SQVTM and CDR2 is ANQGSEA. From the cysteine up to the phenylalanine, the CDR3 has a length of 12 residues. The sequence is cut down to CDR3 DNA, 36 bases in frame from base 1. A distance of 8 bases separates the germline ends of V and J, which lose 2 bases and 7 bases respectively. The method behind the library was the immunoSEQ multiplex PCR assay. For the multiplex PCR, a mixture combining 60 forward primers for TCR Vbeta segments and 13 reverse primers for TCR Jbeta segments was used. A multiplex PCR assay on genomic DNA amplified the CDR3 region of rearranged TCR beta genes. The Illumina HiSeq System was used to sequence the amplified TCR beta libraries as 87-base-pair reads. Turning to the authors' computational methods: A later analysis tallied around 87 million unique TCR beta chains across the roughly 610 repertoires, and some 10 million of those chains were shared by two or more donors. To remove PCR and sequencing errors, raw reads were error-corrected and collapsed into unique sequences using a nearest-neighbor algorithm that merged closely related sequences. CDR3 sequences were aligned to IMGT reference sequences to assign V, D and J gene segments. For a sequence to be retained, at least a six-nucleotide match to both a V gene segment and a J gene segment was required. A rearrangement counted as productive if the CDR3 had no stop codons and remained in frame with V and J, and every other rearrangement counted as non-productive. CDR3 was defined by IMGT convention, running from the second conserved V-encoded cysteine to the conserved J-encoded phenylalanine. The earlier analysis of fewer than 700 of the donors excluded sequences that lacked an unambiguous match to a single V gene segment. An earlier analysis of a few hundred of the donors classified V segments as functional when productive rearrangements were above 56.7% and as segregating when the standard deviation between donors was above 5%. To diagnose cytomegalovirus status from the catalog of TCR beta chain sequences, a statistical classification framework was built. A later analysis assigned V and J genes by comparing TCR nucleotide sequences with IMGT/GENE-DB human TR gene sequences. The TCRdist pipeline was used in a later analysis to assign CDR3 sequences and most-parsimonious VDJ recombination scenarios. A later analysis defined each TCR beta chain by its CDR3 amino acid sequence plus V-gene family, and excluded reads lacking a unique V-gene family. In a later analysis, 550 to 650 highly shared, low-generation-probability nucleotide sequences were removed to address suspected cross-contamination and a sequencing artifact. In a later analysis, a clonal expansion index was calculated for each public chain from normalized within-repertoire ranks of inferred template counts. Generation probabilities in a later analysis came from a VDJ recombination model fitted to out-of-frame rearrangements, and those results were checked against IGoR. In a later analysis, TCR-TCR, TCR-HLA and TCR-CMV co-occurrence was scored with hypergeometric tests, and a repertoire-size bias correction was applied to TCR pairs. In a later analysis, false discovery rates were estimated by permuting HLA or CMV assignments 20 times. In a later analysis, co-occurring TCRs were grouped using DBSCAN, and TCRdist sequence similarity was added for clustering within HLA-allele-positive subsets. For co-occurrence clustering, repertoires with fewer than 30,000 or more than 120,000 public chains were excluded, along with 5 or 6 repertoires with anomalous nucleotide sharing. The immuneACCESS repertoire file appears here via TCRdb, limited to in-frame rearrangements. These files lack a portion of the clones; in checked studies, under half of the deficit traces to unresolved V genes, and the cause of the others is not known. That table supplies the V and J calls and clone size; D and trimming were determined from the DNA. The sample table contains hundreds of thousands of clones; only one count was recorded for almost 80% of them. The leading ten clones occupy approximately 1.8% of the sample.

As to this clone: What antigen it recognizes has not been identified. No base-level quality is on record; no much larger clone is a single base apart.

Points the paper makes about the study in general: A few of the identified cytomegalovirus-associated TCR beta chains were confirmed in vitro to be specific for cytomegalovirus antigens. In a later analysis, HLA-associated TCR beta chains showed more clonal expansion and lower generation probabilities than non-associated chains that were equally common. HLA typing was unavailable for some donors at each locus, so association tests used only the typed subset. The classifier was reported to diagnose cytomegalovirus status with high specificity and sensitivity in both the original cohort and the validation cohort. In a later analysis, around 17,000 TCR beta sequences were associated with specific HLA alleles at a false discovery rate of 0.05. A further reported finding was that TCR beta sequences accurately predicted the HLA-A and HLA-B alleles for most subjects in the first cohort. In a later genetic analysis, a missense DCLRE1C variant was associated with V-gene and J-gene trimming of TCR beta chains, and the association was replicated in an independent cohort. Assigning TCR associations to individual alleles was difficult when HLA alleles, especially DR and DQ, strongly co-occurred. A later analysis reported that several top co-occurrence clusters appeared linked to parvovirus B19, influenza, CMV and Epstein-Barr virus. The authors suggested that the approach could potentially be extended to other disease states and immunological phenotypes. In a later analysis, the rate of TCR association differed among HLA loci, with DRB1 alleles having the most associated TCRs and HLA-C alleles having the fewest. While some public TCRs were present in many individuals, most TCR sequences turned up only very rarely across donors. Because the 87-base-pair reads could not distinguish some IMGT-functional V segments, including TRBV6-2 and TRBV6-3, those segments were excluded. The sequencing pipeline was judged likely to have produced a cluster of highly shared sequence variants as a technical artifact. Linkage disequilibrium might explain the correlated functional status among segregating V segments, but an unknown experimental factor could not be excluded. In an earlier analysis of approximately 590 of the donors, most TCR beta V segments were observed in productive rearrangements about 87% or about 30% of the time, broadly matching IMGT annotations. The cohort was sequenced for TCR beta chains only, and without alpha or paired-chain data the features that could be detected were limited. A later analysis found that most CMV-associated TCR beta chains appeared HLA-restricted, with HLA associations seemingly driven largely by CMV exposure. The presence/absence analyses assumed that sequencing depth was roughly uniform across donors, and that assumption may not be true. Around 16 rarely observed V segments, including chromosome 9 orphons, were excluded from the earlier analysis of several hundred of the donors because counts were too low. CMV serostatus was the only immune exposure information available for the cohort. Compared with the roughly 710-donor mean, donors in an Asian-associated ancestry cluster had fewer N-insertions in productive TCRs, according to a later genetic analysis. The study listed 164 TCR beta chains as associated with cytomegalovirus.

The clonotype comes from a male donor in good health and CMV-seronegative. The specimen was PBMCs. Here the chain combines TRBV29-1 and TRBJ1-4, and TRBD1 may be the D gene, going by 6 matching bases. The encoded CDR3 is CSVETGFEKLFF. The DNA sequence is given as TGCAGCGTTGAAACAGGGTTTGAAAAACTGTTTTTT. Reference TRBV29-1 and TRBJ1-4 genes cover what lies past the CDR3, so the full variable domain is SAVISQKPSRDICQRGTSLTIQCQVDSQVTMMFWYRQQPGQSLTLIATANQGSEATYESGFVIDKFPISRPNLTFSTLTVSNMSPEDSSIYLCSVETGFEKLFFGSGTQLSVL.